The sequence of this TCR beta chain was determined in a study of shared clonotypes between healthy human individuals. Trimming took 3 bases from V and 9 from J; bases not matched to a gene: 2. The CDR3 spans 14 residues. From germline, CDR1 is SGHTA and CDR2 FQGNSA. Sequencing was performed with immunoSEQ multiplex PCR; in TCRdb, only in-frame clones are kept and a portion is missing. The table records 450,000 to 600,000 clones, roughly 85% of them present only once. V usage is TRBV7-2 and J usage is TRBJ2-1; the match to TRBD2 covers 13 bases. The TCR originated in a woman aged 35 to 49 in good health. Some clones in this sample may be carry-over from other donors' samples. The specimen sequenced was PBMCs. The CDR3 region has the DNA TGTGCCAGCAGCTTCGGACTAGCGGGGGCTGAGCAGTTCTTC. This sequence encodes CASSFGLAGAEQFF.